This is a list of T cell receptor beta chains from one sample in a study of cytomegalovirus exposure and HLA in healthy donors. Measured with immunoSEQ multiplex PCR; TCRdb has only the in-frame clones, and not every one. The sample holds over 40,000 clones; roughly 73% are singletons and the top ten take 2.5% to 3%. Sequencing used PBMCs. Receptor source: a woman between 35 and 50 years old in good health and CMV-seropositive. The conserved cysteine and the conserved F or W are not part of the CDR3 here. The order of the fields is D gene, J gene, V gene, CDR3 protein. A D gene is named only where the DNA matches it firmly.

>NA|TRBJ1-5|TRBV15
ATSYDGGGNQPQH
>TRBD1|TRBJ2-7|TRBV6-1
ASRAGTGGSLEQY
>NA|TRBJ1-4|TRBV19
ASAYRVSEKLF
>NA|TRBJ1-4|TRBV30
AWTRVNEKLF
>TRBD2|TRBJ2-1|TRBV28
ASRTASGGANEQF
>NA|TRBJ1-3|TRBV4-1
ASSQVPGFSGNTIY
>NA|TRBJ1-4|TRBV11-2
ASSRAGYNEKLF
>NA|TRBJ1-6|TRBV9
ASSVGSEISPLH
>NA|TRBJ1-2|TRBV5-1
ASTQEGGYGYT
>NA|TRBJ2-7|TRBV7-2
ASSPRMGGPIGY
>NA|TRBJ1-2|TRBV29-1
SGPGYT
>NA|TRBJ2-6|TRBV6-4
ASSGKESGGANVLT
>TRBD1|TRBJ1-5|TRBV2
ASRDRVGNQPQH
>TRBD1|TRBJ1-2|TRBV15
ATSRGTGEDGYT
>NA|TRBJ2-3|TRBV2
ASRRDPATDTQY
>TRBD1|TRBJ1-1|TRBV23-1
ASWNRGVNTEAF
>TRBD2|TRBJ2-7|TRBV13
ASSFSGGASYEQY
>NA|TRBJ1-1|TRBV7-2
ASSPRVRTEAF
>TRBD1|NA|TRBV30
AWRQGNYEQY
>NA|TRBJ1-1|TRBV6-5
ASTSTQGPEAF
>TRBD2|TRBJ2-3|TRBV7-9
ASRTSGDTQY
>TRBD2|TRBJ2-3|TRBV14
ASRLADTSTDTQY
>NA|TRBJ1-5|TRBV11-2
ASSLTSGGNSNQPQH
>NA|TRBJ1-1|TRBV19
ASSLDRRGEAF
>TRBD1|TRBJ2-1|TRBV10-3
AISETGGQGNEQF
>NA|TRBJ2-2|TRBV15
ATSRGGQANTGELF
>NA|TRBJ1-5|TRBV19
ASMGGTAAEPQH
>TRBD1|TRBJ2-1|TRBV18
ASSRRQGDAYNEQF
>NA|TRBJ1-4|TRBV11-1
ASSQLRNNEKLF
>TRBD1|TRBJ2-1|TRBV4-3
ASSENRGSYNEQF
>NA|TRBJ1-6|TRBV7-2
ASSLRQVKLADSPLH
>TRBD1|TRBJ2-1|TRBV7-9
ASAGGASYNEQF
>NA|TRBJ1-1|TRBV29-1
SGAVGGGTEAF
>NA|TRBJ2-5|TRBV5-4
ASSLVGGRETQY
>NA|TRBJ1-1|TRBV29-1
SVALRELNTEAF
>TRBD1|TRBJ1-3|TRBV4-2
ASSQGGDRGNTIY